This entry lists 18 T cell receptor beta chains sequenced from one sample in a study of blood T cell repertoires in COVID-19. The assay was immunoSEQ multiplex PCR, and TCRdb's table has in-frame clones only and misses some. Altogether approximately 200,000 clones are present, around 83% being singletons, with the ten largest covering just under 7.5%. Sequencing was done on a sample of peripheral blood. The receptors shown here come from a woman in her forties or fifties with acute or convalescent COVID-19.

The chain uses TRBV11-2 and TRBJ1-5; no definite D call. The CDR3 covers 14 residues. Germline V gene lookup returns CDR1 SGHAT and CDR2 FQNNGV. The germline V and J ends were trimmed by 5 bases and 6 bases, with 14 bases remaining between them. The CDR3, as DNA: TGTGCCAGCAGCCCGAGCACCGTCGGTCAGCCCCAGCATTTT. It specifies CASSPSTVGQPQHF.

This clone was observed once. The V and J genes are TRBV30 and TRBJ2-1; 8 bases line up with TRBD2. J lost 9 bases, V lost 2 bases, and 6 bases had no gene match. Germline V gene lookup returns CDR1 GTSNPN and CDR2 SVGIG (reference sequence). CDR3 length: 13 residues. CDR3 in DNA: TGTGCCTGGAGTACGACTAGCGCTTTTGAGCAGTTCTTC. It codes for CAWSTTSAFEQFF.

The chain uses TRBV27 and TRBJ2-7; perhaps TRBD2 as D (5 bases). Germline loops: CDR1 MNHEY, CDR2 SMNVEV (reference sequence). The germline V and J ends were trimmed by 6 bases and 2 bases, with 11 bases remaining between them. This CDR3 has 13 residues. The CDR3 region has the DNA TGTGCCAGCAGCTTGAGCGGACCCTACGAGCAGTACTTC. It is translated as CASSLSGPYEQYF.

CDR3 DNA sequence: TGTGCCAGCAGCTTAGGGCTCCCGGGACTAGGGGGAAAAGAGACCCAGTACTTC. Its translation is CASSLGLPGLGGKETQYF. V gene TRBV7-2 combines with J gene TRBJ2-5; 8 nucleotides agree with TRBD2. The length of the CDR3 is 18 residues. V lost 1 base to trimming and J lost 3 bases; unmatched junction nucleotides: 13. In germline, CDR1 is SGHTA, CDR2 FQGNSA.

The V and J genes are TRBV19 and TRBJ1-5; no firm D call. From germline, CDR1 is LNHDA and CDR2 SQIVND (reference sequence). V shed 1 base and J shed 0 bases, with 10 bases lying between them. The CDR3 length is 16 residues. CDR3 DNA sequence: TGTGCCAGTAGTATAGGCCCGGGTGTTAGCAATCAGCCCCAGCATTTT. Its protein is CASSIGPGVSNQPQHF.

Here the CDR3 reads CASSQEETQYF. The CDR3 bases are TGTGCCAGCAGTCAGGAAGAGACCCAGTACTTC. The genes are TRBV12-3 or TRBV12-4 and TRBJ2-5; D is uncertain. The CDR3 runs to 11 residues. The V gene lost 5 bases and the J gene lost 3 bases, with 4 bases spanning the gap.

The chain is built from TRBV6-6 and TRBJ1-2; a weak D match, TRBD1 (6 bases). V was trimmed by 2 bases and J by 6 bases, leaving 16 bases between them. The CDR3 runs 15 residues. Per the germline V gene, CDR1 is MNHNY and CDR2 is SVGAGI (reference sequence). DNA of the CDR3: TGTGCCAGCAGTTACCCGGGACAAGGGAACGATGGCTACACCTTC. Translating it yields CASSYPGQGNDGYTF.

The CDR3 DNA follows: TGTGCCAGTAGTATAGATCAGGGGATTCGGCAGCCCCAGCATTTT. Translation: CASSIDQGIRQPQHF. V and J are TRBV19 and TRBJ1-5, with a tentative D call TRBD1 (6 bases). V was pared by 0 bases and J by 7 bases, with 13 bases between. This CDR3 is 15 amino acids long. Germline values: CDR1 LNHDA, CDR2 SQIVND (reference sequence).

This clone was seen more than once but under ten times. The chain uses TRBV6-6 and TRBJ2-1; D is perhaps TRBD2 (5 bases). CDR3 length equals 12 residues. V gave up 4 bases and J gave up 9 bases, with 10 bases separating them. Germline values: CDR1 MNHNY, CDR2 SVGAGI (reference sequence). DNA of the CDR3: TGTGCCAGCAGTTCCAGCGGAACTGAGCAGTTCTTC. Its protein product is CASSSSGTEQFF.

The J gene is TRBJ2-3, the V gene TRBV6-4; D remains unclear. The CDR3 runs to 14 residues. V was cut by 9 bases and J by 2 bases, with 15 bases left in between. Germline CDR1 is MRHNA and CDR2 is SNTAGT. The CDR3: CARQLAVSTDTQYF. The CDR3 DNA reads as TGTGCCAGACAGCTCGCAGTCTCCACAGATACGCAGTATTTT.

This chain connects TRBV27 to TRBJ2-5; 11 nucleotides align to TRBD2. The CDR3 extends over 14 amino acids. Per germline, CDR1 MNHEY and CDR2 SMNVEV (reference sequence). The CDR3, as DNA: TGTGCTAGCCGGCCTAGCGGGGGGAAAGAGACCCAGTACTTC. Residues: CASRPSGGKETQYF.

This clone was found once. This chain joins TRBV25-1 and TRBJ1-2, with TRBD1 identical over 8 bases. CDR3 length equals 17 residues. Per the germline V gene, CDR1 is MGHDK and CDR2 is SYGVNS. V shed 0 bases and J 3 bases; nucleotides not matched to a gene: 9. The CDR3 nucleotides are TGTGCCAGCAGTGAATATTTTGAGGACAGGGATCACTATGGCTACACCTTC. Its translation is CASSEYFEDRDHYGYTF.

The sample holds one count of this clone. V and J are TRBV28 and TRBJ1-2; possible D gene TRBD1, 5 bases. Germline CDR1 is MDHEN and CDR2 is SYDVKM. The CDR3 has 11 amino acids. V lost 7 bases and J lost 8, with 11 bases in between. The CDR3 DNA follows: TGTGCCAGCATGGGGGGACGAGGCTACACCTTC. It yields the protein CASMGGRGYTF.

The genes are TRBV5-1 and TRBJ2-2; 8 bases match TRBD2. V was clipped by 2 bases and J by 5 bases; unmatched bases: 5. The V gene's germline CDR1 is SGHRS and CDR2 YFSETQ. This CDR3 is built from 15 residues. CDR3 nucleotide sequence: TGCGCCAGCAGCTTTAGCGGGGTAGGAACCGGGGAGCTGTTTTTT. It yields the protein CASSFSGVGTGELFF.

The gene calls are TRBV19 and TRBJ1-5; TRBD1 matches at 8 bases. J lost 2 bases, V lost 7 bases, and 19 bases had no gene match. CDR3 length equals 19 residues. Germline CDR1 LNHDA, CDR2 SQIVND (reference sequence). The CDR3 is CASTNTGTGPSGGNQPQHF. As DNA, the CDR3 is TGTGCCAGTACGAATACCGGGACAGGTCCATCAGGGGGCAATCAGCCCCAGCATTTT.

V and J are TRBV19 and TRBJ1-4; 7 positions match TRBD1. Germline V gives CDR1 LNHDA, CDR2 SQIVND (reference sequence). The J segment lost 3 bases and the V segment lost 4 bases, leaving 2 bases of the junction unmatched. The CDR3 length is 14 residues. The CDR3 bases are TGTGCCAGTAGTACGGGACAGCCTAATGAAAAACTGTTTTTT. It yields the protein CASSTGQPNEKLFF.

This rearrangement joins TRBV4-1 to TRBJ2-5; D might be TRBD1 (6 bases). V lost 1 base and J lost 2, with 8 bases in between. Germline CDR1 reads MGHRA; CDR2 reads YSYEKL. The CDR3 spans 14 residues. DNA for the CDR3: TGCGCCAGCAGCCAAGGGGACAAACAAGAGACCCAGTACTTC. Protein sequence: CASSQGDKQETQYF.

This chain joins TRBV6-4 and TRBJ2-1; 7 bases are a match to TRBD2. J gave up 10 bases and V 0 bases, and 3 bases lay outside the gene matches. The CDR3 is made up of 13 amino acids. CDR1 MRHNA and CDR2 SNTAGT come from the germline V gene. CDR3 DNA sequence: TGTGCCAGCAGTGACTCGGGGGAGGGAGAGCAGTTCTTC. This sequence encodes CASSDSGEGEQFF.